Here is one T cell receptor beta chain with its context. Its antigen is currently unknown. These data belong to a study of cytomegalovirus exposure and HLA in healthy donors. Study findings and constraints: Cytomegalovirus status was reportedly diagnosed by the classifier with high sensitivity and specificity. Altogether, 150 to 200 TCR beta chains were recorded as cytomegalovirus-associated.

Germline assignment: CDR1 SGHTA and CDR2 FQGNSA. The ends lost 3 bases at V and 5 bases at J; junction bases unmatched: 6. This CDR3 has 14 residues. TCRdb's table, derived via immunoSEQ multiplex PCR, lists solely in-frame clones and lacks some. Here the sample spans under 150,000 clones, about 89% being singletons. The TCR sequence derives from a man aged 18 to 30 in good health and CMV-seronegative. The chain joins TRBV7-2 to TRBJ2-5, with TRBD2 matching 7 bases. Specimen: PBMCs. CDR3: CASSLGGGRETQYF. In DNA, the CDR3 is TGTGCCAGCAGCTTGGGGGGGGGACGGGAGACCCAGTACTTC.